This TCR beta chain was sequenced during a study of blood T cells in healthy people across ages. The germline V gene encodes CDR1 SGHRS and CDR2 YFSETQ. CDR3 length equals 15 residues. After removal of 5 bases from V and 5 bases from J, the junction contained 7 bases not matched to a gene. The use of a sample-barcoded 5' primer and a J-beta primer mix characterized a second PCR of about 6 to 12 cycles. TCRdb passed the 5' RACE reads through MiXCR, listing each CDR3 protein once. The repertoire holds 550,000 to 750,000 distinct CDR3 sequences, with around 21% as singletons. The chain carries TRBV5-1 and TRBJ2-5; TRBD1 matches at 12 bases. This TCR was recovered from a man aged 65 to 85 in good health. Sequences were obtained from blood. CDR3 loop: CASRSGQGARETQYF. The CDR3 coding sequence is TGCGCCAGCAGGTCGGGACAGGGGGCTAGGGAGACCCAGTACTTC.